The T cell receptor beta chain described here comes from a study of neoadjuvant anti-PD-1 for oral cavity cancer. Time point specified: after neoadjuvant nivolumab, at surgical resection. With respect to this clone: As yet, its antigen is unknown.

This CDR3 contains 15 residues. The ends lost 4 bases at V and 4 bases at J; junction bases unmatched: 7. CDR1 and CDR2 (germline): ENHRY, SYGVKD. The study's findings and limits: Higher pretreatment Treg/Th17 ratios tracked higher pretreatment blood clonality.

Sequencing was performed with immunoSEQ multiplex PCR; in TCRdb, only in-frame clones are kept and a portion is missing. This table has around 1,300 clones, approximately 56% appearing once. Here the sequenced sample was tumor tissue, taken after nivolumab (anti-PD-1) treatment. The V call is TRBV10-3, the J call TRBJ2-1; TRBD1 agrees at 7 bases. The source of this sequence is a person between 40 and 79 years old with oral cavity squamous cell carcinoma. The CDR3 sequence is CAISGQGEVYNEQFF. CDR3 DNA sequence: TGTGCCATCAGTGGACAGGGAGAGGTTTACAATGAGCAGTTCTTC.